This T cell receptor beta chain appears in the sequencing data of a study of Ad26.COV2.S vaccination and SARS-CoV-2 variants. About the study: Enrolled in COV1001, the donor was in the Ad26.COV2.S trial arm, which received the vaccine.

Libraries were prepared by immunoSEQ multiplex PCR; TCRdb keeps only in-frame clonotypes and omits some of them. The sample shows under 550,000 clones, more than 80% of them seen only once. Points from the study as a whole: Vaccine recipients and placebo recipients showed similar non-spike TCR breadth. Total T cell responses were possibly underestimated by TCR breadth and depth analyses.

The CDR3 is made up of 18 amino acids. Germline CDR1 reads SGHVS; CDR2 reads FQNEAQ. V was clipped by 4 bases and J by 5 bases; unmatched bases: 17. A word on this clone: Its antigen is as yet unknown.

The treatment is: around 19 received Ad26.COV2.S at low or high dose, single or two shots; 5 received placebo; per-sample allocation not given. Repertoires come from day 63 after the first vaccine or placebo injection. Sequenced here: peripheral blood, sampled in a trial of Ad26.COV2.S vaccine versus placebo. This clonotype was obtained from a person aged 18-65 years who received the Ad26.COV2.S COVID-19 vaccine or a placebo. The gene calls are TRBV7-8 and TRBJ2-5, with TRBD2 identical over 9 bases. CDR3 DNA sequence: TGTGCCAGCAGCTGGTCTCGAAGTCAGCGGGAGGCAGCGGAGACCCAGTACTTC. Its translation: CASSWSRSQREAAETQYF.